This T cell receptor (beta chain) came from a study of patients and donors after allogeneic stem cell transplantation (dated by TCRdb to the early 2020s). Libraries were built with RT-PCR. Instrument used: NextSeq 550. The public reads were run again by TCRdb, first through fastp at Q25 and then through MiXCR, and only productive beta chains were kept. For every CDR3 protein sequence, its rows merge into one entry that carries the most common genes and DNA. The sample includes about 2,600 distinct CDR3 sequences, with roughly 15% observed a single time. The top ten constitute about 20% of the sample. Details on this clonotype: It lacks a known antigen. One junction end does not reproduce the germline sequence, and a read error may be involved.

The CDR3, cysteine through phenylalanine, is 15 amino acids long. Only the CDR3 part of the read is kept: 45 bases, read in frame from the first base. From a lookup of the germline V gene, CDR1 and CDR2 are MDHEN and SYDVKM. Sequenced material: blood, either unsorted or a sorted T cell fraction (not recorded which). The TCR comes from a human donor who was either an allogeneic HSCT recipient or a stem cell or donor lymphocyte infusion donor (not recorded which). It is not recorded whose cells these are; they may come from a transplant donor. The V gene is TRBV28 and the J gene is TRBJ2-7, and TRBD1 aligns with 10 junction nucleotides. The CDR3 protein sequence reads: CASSRDRGFSYELYF. Here is the DNA: TGTGCCAGCAGTCGGGACAGGGGCTTCTCCTACGAGCTGTACTTC.